The rows below give T cell receptor beta chains drawn from one sample of a study of tumor-infiltrating lymphocytes in primary liver carcinoma. TCRdb re-called the multiplex PCR reads through MiXCR, storing one row per CDR3 protein. The repertoire includes about 180,000 distinct CDR3 sequences, 50% to 75% of them detected once, and 70% to 80% sits in the top ten. What was sequenced was peripheral blood. The receptors originated from a man aged 40-50 years with primary liver carcinoma and hepatitis B virus infection. CDR3s include the opening cysteine and the closing phenylalanine or tryptophan. A D gene is named only where the DNA matches it firmly. Clone size is stated in some rows and not others, as once, few, many or a class when expanded.

>TRBJ2-5|-|TRBD2|TRBV6-5
CASRGLANQETQYF
TGTGCCAGCAGAGGACTAGCCAATCAAGAGACCCAGTACTTC
>TRBJ2-7|few|-|TRBV6-5
CASGYGRRGAAAEQYF
TGTGCCAGCGGTTACGGTCGTAGGGGGGCGGCAGCCGAGCAGTACTTC
>TRBJ2-3|-|TRBD2|TRBV6-5
CASSASAGTRQGDTQYF
TGTGCCAGCAGTGCCTCCGCCGGGACTAGACAAGGAGATACGCAGTATTTT
>TRBJ2-1|-|TRBD2|TRBV28
CASSLTGGLLYEQFF
TGTGCCAGCAGCCTTACGGGGGGGCTTTTGTACGAGCAGTTCTTC
>TRBJ1-6|-|-|TRBV6-6
CASRPESSCNSPLHF
TGTGCCAGCCGGCCGGAGAGCTCCTGTAATTCACCCCTTCACTTT
>TRBJ1-3|-|-|TRBV11-2
CASSLRASGDTIYF
TGTGCCAGCAGCTTACGAGCCTCTGGAGACACCATATATTTT
>TRBJ2-4|-|-|TRBV28
CASSLRAEIQYF
TGTGCCAGCTCCCTCCGGGCCGAGATTCAGTACTTC
>TRBJ2-7|-|TRBD2|TRBV10-3
CAITESGGVSGSEQYF
TGTGCCATCACCGAGTCAGGGGGGGTTAGCGGGAGTGAGCAGTACTTC
>TRBJ2-1|-|TRBD1|TRBV12-3/TRBV12-4
CASNWGQGVGDEQFF
TGTGCCAGCAATTGGGGACAGGGGGTTGGGGATGAGCAGTTCTTC
>TRBJ2-5|-|TRBD1|TRBV29-1
CGVNFGQVQETQYF
TGCGGCGTTAACTTTGGACAGGTCCAAGAGACCCAGTACTTC
>TRBJ2-2|-|-|TRBV5-1
CASTREQENTEELFF
TGCGCCAGCACCAGAGAACAGGAGAACACCGAGGAGCTGTTTTTT
>TRBJ1-3|-|-|TRBV11-2
CAITPSYAGNTIYF
TGTGCCATCACCCCTTCCTACGCCGGAAACACCATATATTTT
>TRBJ1-4|-|-|TRBV12-3/TRBV12-4
CASSLGSRPNEKLFF
TGTGCCAGCAGTTTAGGAAGCAGACCTAATGAAAAACTGTTTTTT
>TRBJ2-3|-|-|TRBV4-1
CASSQEPNGIDTQYF
TGCGCCAGCAGTCAAGAGCCTAACGGCATAGATACGCAGTATTTT
>TRBJ1-1|-|-|TRBV10-3
CAISAGENTEAFF
TGTGCCATCAGTGCGGGGGAAAACACTGAAGCTTTCTTT
>TRBJ2-7|-|-|TRBV11-1
CVSSPTGTISYEQYF
TGTGTCAGCAGCCCGACTGGGACAATCTCCTACGAGCAGTACTTC
>TRBJ1-6|-|-|TRBV10-3
CVISESSSNSPLHF
TGTGTCATCAGTGAGTCGAGCAGTAATTCACCCCTCCACTTT
>TRBJ2-5|-|TRBD2|TRBV6-5
CTSSRTGVGVGGETQYF
TGTACCAGCAGCAGAACTGGCGTCGGGGTCGGGGGGGAGACCCAGTACTTC
>TRBJ2-6|-|TRBD1|TRBV28
CASSLLTGVGSGASVLTF
TGTGCCAGCAGTTTACTGACAGGGGTTGGCTCTGGGGCCAGCGTCCTGACTTTC
>TRBJ2-7|-|TRBD1|TRBV6-6
CTSTGTGVNEQYF
TGTACCAGTACCGGGACAGGGGTTAACGAGCAGTACTTC
>TRBJ1-2|many|-|TRBV29-1
CSFGTIYGYTF
TGCAGCTTTGGGACTATCTATGGCTACACCTTC
>TRBJ1-1|-|-|TRBV6-5
CASSPTWGNTEAFF
TGTGCCAGCAGTCCGACGTGGGGTAACACTGAAGCTTTCTTT
>TRBJ1-1|few|TRBD1|TRBV29-1
CSVQGQQNTEAFF
TGCAGCGTCCAGGGACAGCAGAACACTGAAGCTTTCTTT
>TRBJ2-7|-|TRBD1|TRBV11-2
CASNSTGDRRYEQYF
TGTGCCAGCAACTCTACAGGGGACCGGAGGTACGAACAGTACTTC